This TCR beta chain was documented in a study of response to subunit inactivated influenza vaccine. Study observations and caveats: The authors suggested that few new T cells are recruited per seasonal influenza vaccination.

MiXCR was run by TCRdb on the RT-PCR reads, yielding one entry per CDR3 protein. The repertoire includes a few hundred thousand distinct CDR3 sequences, 9.5% to 13% of them detected once, and less than 15% sits in the top ten. This clonotype turned up a few times. The target antigen is unknown. This TCR was sampled from a man aged 50-60 years who received an inactivated influenza vaccine. Source: PBMCs from blood, taken around seven weeks after vaccination.

The CDR3 loop is CATRFRGNTDTQYF. CDR3 nucleotide sequence: TGTGCCACCAGGTTTAGGGGAAACACAGATACGCAGTATTTT. The chain combines TRBV15 with TRBJ2-3; TRBD1 is a possible D gene (5 bases). There are 14 residues in the CDR3. The germline CDR1 and CDR2 sequences are LNHNV and YYDKDF (reference sequence). The V gene lost 6 bases and the J gene lost 2 bases, with 12 bases spanning the gap.